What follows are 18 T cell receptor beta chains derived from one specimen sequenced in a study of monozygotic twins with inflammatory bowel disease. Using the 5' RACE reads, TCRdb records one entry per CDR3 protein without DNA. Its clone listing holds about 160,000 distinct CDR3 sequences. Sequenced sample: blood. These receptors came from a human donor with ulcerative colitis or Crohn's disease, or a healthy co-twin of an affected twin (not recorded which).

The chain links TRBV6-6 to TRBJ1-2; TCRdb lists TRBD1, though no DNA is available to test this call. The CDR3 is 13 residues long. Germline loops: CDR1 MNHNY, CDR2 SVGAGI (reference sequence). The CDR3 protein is CASRPDRAYGYTF.

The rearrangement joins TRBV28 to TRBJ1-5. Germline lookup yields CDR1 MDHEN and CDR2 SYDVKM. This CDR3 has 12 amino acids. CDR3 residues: CAEGLLNQPQHF.

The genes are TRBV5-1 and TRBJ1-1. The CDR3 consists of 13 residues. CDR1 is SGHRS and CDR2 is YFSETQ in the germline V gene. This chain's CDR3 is CASSWDRNTEAFF.

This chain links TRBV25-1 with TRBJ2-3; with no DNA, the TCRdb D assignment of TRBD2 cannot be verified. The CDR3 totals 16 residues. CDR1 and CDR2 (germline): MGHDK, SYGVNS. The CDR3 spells CASSDWGAGGPDTQYF. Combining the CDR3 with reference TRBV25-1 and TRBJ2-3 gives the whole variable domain EADIYQTPRYLVIGTGKKITLECSQTMGHDKMYWYQQDPGMELHLIHYSYGVNSTEKGDLSSESTVSRIRTEHFPLTLESARPSHTSQYLCASSDWGAGGPDTQYFGPGTRLTVL.

The CDR3 sequence: CASSQDLDGENTEAFF. This chain links TRBV4-3 with TRBJ1-1. The CDR3 consists of 16 residues. In germline, CDR1 is LGHNA, CDR2 YSLEER.

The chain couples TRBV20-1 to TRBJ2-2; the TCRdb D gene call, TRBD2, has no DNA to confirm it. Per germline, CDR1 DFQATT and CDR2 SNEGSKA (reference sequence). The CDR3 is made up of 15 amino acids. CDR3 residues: CSARSPGAVLGELFF.

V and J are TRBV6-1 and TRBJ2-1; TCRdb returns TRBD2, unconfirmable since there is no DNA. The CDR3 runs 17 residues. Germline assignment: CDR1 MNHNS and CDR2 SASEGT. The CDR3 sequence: CASSPQRAGGSYNEQFF.

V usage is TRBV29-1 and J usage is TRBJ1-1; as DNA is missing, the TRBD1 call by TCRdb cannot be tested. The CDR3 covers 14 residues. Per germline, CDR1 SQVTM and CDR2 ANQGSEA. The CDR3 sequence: CSVAPTVMNTEAFF.

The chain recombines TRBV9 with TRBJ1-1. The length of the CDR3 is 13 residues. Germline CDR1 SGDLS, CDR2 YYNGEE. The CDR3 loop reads CASSTGLNTEAFF.

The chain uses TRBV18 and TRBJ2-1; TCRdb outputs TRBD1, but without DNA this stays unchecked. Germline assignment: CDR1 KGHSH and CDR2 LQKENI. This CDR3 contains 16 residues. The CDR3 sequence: CASTSSGQGSYNEQFF.

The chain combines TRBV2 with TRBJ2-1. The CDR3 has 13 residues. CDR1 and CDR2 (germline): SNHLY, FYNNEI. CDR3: CARGGASYNEQFF. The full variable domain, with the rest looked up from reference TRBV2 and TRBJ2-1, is EPEVTQTPSHQVTQMGQEVILRCVPISNHLYFYWYRQILGQKVEFLVSFYNNEISEKSEIFDDQFSVERPDGSNFTLKIRSTKLEDSAMYFCARGGASYNEQFFGPGTRLTVL.

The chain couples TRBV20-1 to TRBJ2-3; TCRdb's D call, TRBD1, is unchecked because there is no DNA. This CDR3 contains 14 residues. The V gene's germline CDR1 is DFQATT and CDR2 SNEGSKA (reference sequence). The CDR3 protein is CSAREGRGADTQYF.

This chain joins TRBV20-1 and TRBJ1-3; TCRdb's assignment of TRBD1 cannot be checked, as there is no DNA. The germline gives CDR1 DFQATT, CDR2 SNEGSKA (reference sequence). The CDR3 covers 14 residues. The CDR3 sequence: CSAGDRTSGNTIYF.

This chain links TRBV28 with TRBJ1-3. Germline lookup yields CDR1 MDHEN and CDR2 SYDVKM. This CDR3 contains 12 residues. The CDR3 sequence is CASSSPVHTIYF.

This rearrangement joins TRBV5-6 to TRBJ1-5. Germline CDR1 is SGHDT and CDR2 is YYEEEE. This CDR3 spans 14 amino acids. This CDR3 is CASEVGARNQPQHF. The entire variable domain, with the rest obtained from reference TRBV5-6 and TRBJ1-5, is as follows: DAGVTQSPTHLIKTRGQQVTLRCSPKSGHDTVSWYQQALGQGPQFIFQYYEEEERQRGNFPDRFSGHQFPNYSSELNVNALLLGDSALYLCASEVGARNQPQHFGDGTRLSIL.

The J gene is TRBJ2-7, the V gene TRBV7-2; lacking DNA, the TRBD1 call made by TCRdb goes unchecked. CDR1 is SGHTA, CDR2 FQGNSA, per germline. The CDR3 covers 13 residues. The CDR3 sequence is CASSLEPPDEQYF.

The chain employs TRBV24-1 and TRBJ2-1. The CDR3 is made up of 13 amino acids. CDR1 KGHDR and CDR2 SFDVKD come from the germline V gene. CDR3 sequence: CATSDSRVNEQFF.

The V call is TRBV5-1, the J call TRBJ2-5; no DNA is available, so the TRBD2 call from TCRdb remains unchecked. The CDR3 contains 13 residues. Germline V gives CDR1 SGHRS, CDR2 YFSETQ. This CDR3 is CASGSDAQETQYF.